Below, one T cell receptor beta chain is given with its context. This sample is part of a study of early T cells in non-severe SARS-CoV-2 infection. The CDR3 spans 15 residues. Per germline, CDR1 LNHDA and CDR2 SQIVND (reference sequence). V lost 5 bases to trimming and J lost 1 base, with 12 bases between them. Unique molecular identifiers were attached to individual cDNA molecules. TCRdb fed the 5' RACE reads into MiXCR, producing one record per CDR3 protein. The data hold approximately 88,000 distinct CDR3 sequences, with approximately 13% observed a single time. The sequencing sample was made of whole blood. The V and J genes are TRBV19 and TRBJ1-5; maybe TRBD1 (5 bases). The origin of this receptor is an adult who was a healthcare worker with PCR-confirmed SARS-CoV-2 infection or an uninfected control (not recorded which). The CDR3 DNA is TGTGCCAGTAGTGGGGCGGGGATGAGCAATCAGCCCCAGCATTTT. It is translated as CASSGAGMSNQPQHF.